The source of this TCR beta chain is a study of T cell repertoires in cytomegalovirus infection. Study-level findings and limits: The ex vivo response showed dominance by HLA-C-restricted CMV-specific TCR beta clonotypes.

The V and J ends lost 1 base and 13 bases respectively, with 16 bases between them. Germline V gene lookup returns CDR1 SNHLY and CDR2 FYNNEI. This CDR3 region has 13 residues. TCRdb re-called the reads with MiXCR, one entry per CDR3 protein. The sample contains about 260,000 distinct CDR3 sequences, roughly 15% of which appear only once. Worth noting for this clonotype: Its matching antigen is unknown.

This clonotype was sampled from a human donor in good health (CMV status not recorded). Some clones in this sample may be carry-over from other donors' samples. The sample was PBMCs. V and J are TRBV2 and TRBJ2-5; the D gene is possibly TRBD1 (6 bases). CDR3: CASSEGQGSPRYF. The CDR3 nucleotides read TGTGCCAGCAGTGAAGGGCAGGGGTCACCGAGGTACTTC.